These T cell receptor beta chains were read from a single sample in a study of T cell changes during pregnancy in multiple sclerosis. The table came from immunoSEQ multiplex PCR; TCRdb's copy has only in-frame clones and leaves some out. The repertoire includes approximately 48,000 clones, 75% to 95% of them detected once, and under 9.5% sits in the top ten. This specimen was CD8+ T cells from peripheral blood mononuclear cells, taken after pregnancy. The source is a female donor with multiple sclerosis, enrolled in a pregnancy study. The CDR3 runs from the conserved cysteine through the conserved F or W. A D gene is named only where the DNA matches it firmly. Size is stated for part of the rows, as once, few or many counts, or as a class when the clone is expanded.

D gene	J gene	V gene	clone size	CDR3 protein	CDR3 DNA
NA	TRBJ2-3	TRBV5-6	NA	CASSWGGADTQYF	TGTGCCAGCAGCTGGGGTGGGGCGGATACGCAGTATTTT
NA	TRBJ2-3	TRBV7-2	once	CASSSLATDTQYF	TGTGCCAGCAGCTCCCTGGCCACAGATACGCAGTATTTT
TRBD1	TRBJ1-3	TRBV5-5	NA	CASSFRLDRVGNTIYF	TGTGCCAGCAGCTTTCGGTTAGACAGGGTTGGAAACACCATATATTTT
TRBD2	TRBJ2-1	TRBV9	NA	CASSRKGVTSGTGNEQFF	TGTGCCAGCAGTCGCAAGGGGGTGACTAGCGGGACAGGCAATGAGCAGTTCTTC
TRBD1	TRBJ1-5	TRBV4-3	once	CASSQALTGKPQHF	TGCGCCAGCAGCCAAGCCCTGACAGGGAAGCCCCAGCATTTT
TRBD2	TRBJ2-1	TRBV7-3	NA	CASSLLAGGLENNEQFF	TGTGCCAGCAGCCTGTTAGCGGGGGGCCTCGAAAACAATGAGCAGTTCTTC
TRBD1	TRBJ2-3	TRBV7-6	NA	CASSVTGGYTDTQYF	TGTGCCAGCAGCGTGACAGGGGGCTATACAGATACGCAGTATTTT
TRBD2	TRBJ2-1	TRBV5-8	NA	CASSDIRGASGVLSDEQFF	TGTGCCAGCAGCGATATCCGGGGGGCTAGCGGGGTGCTATCCGATGAGCAGTTCTTC
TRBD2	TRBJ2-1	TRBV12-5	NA	CASGFILAGGVGPYNEQFF	TGTGCTAGTGGTTTCATACTAGCGGGGGGAGTTGGGCCCTACAATGAGCAGTTCTTC
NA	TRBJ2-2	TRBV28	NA	CASSFGGSGELFF	TGTGCCAGCAGTTTTGGGGGCTCCGGGGAGCTGTTTTTT
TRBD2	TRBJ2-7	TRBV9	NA	CASSTRLAGRDEQYF	TGTGCCAGCAGCACCAGACTAGCGGGGCGAGACGAGCAGTACTTC
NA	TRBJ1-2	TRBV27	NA	CASSSVGKDGYTF	TGTGCCAGCAGTAGCGTAGGTAAAGATGGCTACACCTTC
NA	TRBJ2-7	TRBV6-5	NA	CASSYSQVTEQYF	TGTGCCAGCAGTTACTCGCAGGTTACCGAGCAGTACTTC
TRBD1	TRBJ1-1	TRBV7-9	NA	CASGQGDTEAFF	TGTGCCAGTGGACAGGGCGACACTGAAGCTTTCTTT
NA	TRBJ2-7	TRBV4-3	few	CASSQDRDTESPYEQYF	TGCGCCAGCAGCCAAGATAGGGACACGGAGTCCCCCTACGAGCAGTACTTC
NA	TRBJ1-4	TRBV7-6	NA	CASSRIIATNEKLFF	TGTGCCAGCAGTCGAATAATAGCAACTAATGAAAAACTGTTTTTT
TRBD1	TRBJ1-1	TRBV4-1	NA	CASSQEGTGGTEAFF	TGCGCCAGCAGCCAAGAGGGGACAGGGGGCACTGAAGCTTTCTTT
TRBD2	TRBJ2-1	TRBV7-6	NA	CASSPLAGGYNEQFF	TGTGCCAGCAGCCCACTAGCGGGAGGATACAATGAGCAGTTCTTC
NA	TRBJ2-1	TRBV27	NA	CASSLEGGGVTEQFF	TGTGCCAGCAGTTTAGAGGGCGGAGGAGTTACCGAGCAGTTCTTC
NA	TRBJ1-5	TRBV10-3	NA	CAISDPGNQPQHF	TGTGCCATCAGTGACCCTGGCAATCAGCCCCAGCATTTT
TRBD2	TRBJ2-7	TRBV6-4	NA	CASSEALAGPYEQYF	TGTGCCAGCAGTGAAGCACTAGCGGGACCCTACGAGCAGTACTTC
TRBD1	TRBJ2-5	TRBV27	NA	CASRSLQGWDRTQYF	TGTGCCAGCCGAAGCCTACAGGGGTGGGATAGGACCCAGTACTTC
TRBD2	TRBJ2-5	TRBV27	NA	CASRPSGGREETQYF	TGTGCCAGCAGACCGAGCGGGGGTCGCGAAGAGACCCAGTACTTC
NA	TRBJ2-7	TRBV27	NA	CASSPARVSYEQYF	TGTGCCAGCAGCCCTGCGCGGGTTTCCTACGAGCAGTACTTC
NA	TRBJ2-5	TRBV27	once	CASSLLPPDQETQYF	TGTGCCAGCAGTTTACTCCCCCCTGACCAAGAGACCCAGTACTTC
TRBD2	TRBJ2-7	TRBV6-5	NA	CASSQLAGGSYEQYF	TGTGCCAGCAGTCAACTAGCGGGAGGCTCCTACGAGCAGTACTTC
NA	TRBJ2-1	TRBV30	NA	CAWSFIRLVGDNEQFF	TGTGCCTGGAGTTTCATTCGACTAGTCGGGGACAATGAGCAGTTCTTC
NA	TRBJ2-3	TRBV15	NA	CATSRDSGSDTQYF	TGTGCCACCAGCAGAGACTCAGGGTCAGATACGCAGTATTTT
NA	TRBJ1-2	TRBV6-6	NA	CASSYELPGAYYGYTF	TGTGCCAGCAGTTACGAGCTTCCAGGCGCCTACTATGGCTACACCTTC
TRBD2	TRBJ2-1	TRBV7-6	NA	CASSPTAGVNSYNEQFF	TGTGCCAGCAGCCCCACGGCGGGGGTGAACTCCTACAATGAGCAGTTCTTC
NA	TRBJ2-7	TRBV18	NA	CASSRLDRVYEQYF	TGTGCCAGCTCCAGACTGGACAGAGTTTACGAGCAGTACTTC
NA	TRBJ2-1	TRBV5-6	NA	CASSPGVASNEQFF	TGTGCCAGCAGCCCAGGGGTCGCGAGCAATGAGCAGTTCTTC
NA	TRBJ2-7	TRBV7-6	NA	CASSLNGPVYEQYF	TGTGCCAGCAGCTTAAATGGTCCGGTCTACGAGCAGTACTTC
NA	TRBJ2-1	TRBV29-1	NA	CRAARETGTYNEQFF	TGCAGGGCGGCCAGGGAAACAGGAACCTACAATGAGCAGTTCTTC
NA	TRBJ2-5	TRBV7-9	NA	CASRSWETQYF	TGTGCCAGCAGGAGTTGGGAGACCCAGTACTTC
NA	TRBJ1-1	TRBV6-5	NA	CASSEEQATEAFF	TGTGCCAGCAGTGAGGAACAGGCGACGGAAGCTTTCTTT
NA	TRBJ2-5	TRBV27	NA	CASSLNGGQQETQYF	TGTGCCAGCAGTCTAAACGGCGGGCAGCAAGAGACCCAGTACTTC
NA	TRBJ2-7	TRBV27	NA	CASSSHSEQYF	TGTGCCAGCAGTTCCCACTCCGAGCAGTACTTC
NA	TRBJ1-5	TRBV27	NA	CASGYHTDYSNQPQHF	TGTGCCAGCGGATACCACACAGATTATAGCAATCAGCCCCAGCATTTT
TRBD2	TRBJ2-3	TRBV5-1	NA	CASSLTSGGAADTQYF	TGCGCCAGCAGCCTCACTAGCGGGGGTGCTGCAGATACGCAGTATTTT
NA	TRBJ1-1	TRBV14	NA	CASSTFGSRITEAFF	TGTGCCAGCAGCACCTTCGGGAGCCGGATCACTGAAGCTTTCTTT
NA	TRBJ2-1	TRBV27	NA	CASSLSPYNEQFF	TGTGCCAGCAGTTTATCCCCGTACAATGAGCAGTTCTTC